A selection of T cell receptor beta chains follows, all from one sample in a study of cytomegalovirus exposure and HLA in healthy donors. The repertoire was sequenced with immunoSEQ multiplex PCR; TCRdb's copy has only in-frame clones and lacks some. The table has some 190,000 clones, roughly 80% seen once. The specimen was PBMCs. These receptors were collected from a woman aged 25-40 years in good health and CMV-seropositive. Both conserved end residues are part of each CDR3. The D gene is left open where the match is weak. Clone size is stated in some rows and not others, as once, few, many or a class when expanded.

clone size	V gene	CDR3 length	J gene	D gene	CDR3 protein	CDR3 DNA
.	TRBV5-5	15	TRBJ1-5	TRBD1	CASSAPGQGTQPQHF	TGTGCCAGCAGCGCCCCGGGACAGGGAACCCAGCCCCAGCATTTT
.	TRBV6-1	14	TRBJ2-7	TRBD2	CASSEGGGNYEQYF	TGTGCCAGCAGTGAAGGCGGGGGGAATTACGAGCAGTACTTC
.	TRBV12-5	13	TRBJ2-7	.	CASGLDGLYEQYF	TGTGCTAGTGGTTTGGACGGGTTGTACGAGCAGTACTTC
.	TRBV6-6	14	TRBJ2-2	TRBD1	CASDRQGGTGELFF	TGTGCCAGCGATAGACAGGGTGGGACCGGGGAGCTGTTTTTT
few	TRBV27	13	TRBJ1-3	.	CASSMRPGNTIYF	TGTGCCAGCAGTATGCGGCCTGGAAACACCATATATTTT
.	TRBV11-3	15	TRBJ2-6	.	CASSSGGSGANVLTF	TGTGCCAGCAGCTCCGGGGGATCTGGGGCCAACGTCCTGACTTTC
.	TRBV10-3	15	TRBJ2-3	.	CAISRRALGADTQYF	TGTGCCATCAGTCGACGGGCCCTCGGGGCAGATACGCAGTATTTT
.	TRBV5-1	16	TRBJ1-3	TRBD1	CASSFQGGAGGNTIYF	TGCGCCAGCAGCTTTCAAGGGGGCGCGGGGGGAAACACCATATATTTT
.	TRBV14	16	TRBJ1-3	TRBD1	CASSPPGQRSGNTIYF	TGTGCCAGCAGCCCACCGGGACAGAGATCTGGAAACACCATATATTTT
.	TRBV5-6	16	TRBJ1-4	.	CASSRRGGTTNEKLFF	TGTGCCAGCAGCCGCAGGGGAGGGACAACTAATGAAAAACTGTTTTTT
.	TRBV4-2	16	TRBJ2-1	TRBD2	CASSRRLAGEGNEQFF	TGTGCCAGCAGCCGCCGACTAGCGGGAGAAGGCAATGAGCAGTTCTTC
.	TRBV4-1	16	TRBJ1-3	.	CASSLNRASSGNTIYF	TGCGCCAGCAGCCTTAACAGGGCGAGCTCTGGAAACACCATATATTTT
.	TRBV7-9	17	TRBJ1-2	TRBD1	CASSQTGTDATNYGYTF	TGTGCCAGCAGCCAAACCGGGACAGACGCTACTAACTATGGCTACACCTTC
.	TRBV27	17	TRBJ2-2	TRBD2	CASSTGTSGRTPGELFF	TGTGCCAGCAGTACGGGGACTAGCGGGAGAACCCCCGGGGAGCTGTTTTTT
once	TRBV30	14	TRBJ2-5	.	CAWRAGTKQETQYF	TGTGCCTGGAGGGCAGGGACAAAACAAGAGACCCAGTACTTC
.	TRBV19	16	TRBJ2-5	TRBD2	CASTLSGTSAQETQYF	TGTGCCAGTACCCTCTCTGGGACTAGCGCACAAGAGACCCAGTACTTC
.	TRBV5-6	11	TRBJ1-3	.	CASSLGTMRDF	TGTGCCAGCAGCTTGGGGACTATGAGGGATTTT
few	TRBV9	13	TRBJ2-1	.	CASSASTGNEQFF	TGTGCCAGCAGCGCCTCTACCGGCAATGAGCAGTTCTTC
.	TRBV28	16	TRBJ2-7	TRBD1	CASSSRGTGAAYEQYF	TGTGCCAGCAGTTCCCGTGGGACAGGGGCCGCCTACGAGCAGTACTTC